These 22 T cell receptor beta chains were sequenced from one sample in a study of T-cell memory formation after mild COVID-19. TCRdb passed the 5' RACE reads through MiXCR, listing each CDR3 protein once. In the table there are around 300,000 distinct CDR3 sequences, roughly an eighth of which are singletons. The sample taken for sequencing was PBMCs or a T cell subset sorted from them (not recorded which). These receptors all come from a man aged 18-30 years who had mild COVID-19 (a few samples of this study predate the infection). Cell type and time point are not known.

This clonotype was found a few times. This chain joins TRBV5-1 and TRBJ2-3; D is uncertain. Germline-derived CDR1 and CDR2 are SGHRS and YFSETQ. This CDR3 has 15 amino acids. V dropped 4 bases and J dropped 4 bases, with 16 bases sitting between them. The CDR3 DNA sequence: TGCGCCAGCAGCCCCACCCCCAGAACGGCAGATACGCAGTATTTT. The encoded protein is CASSPTPRTADTQYF.

Only a few counts were recorded for this clonotype. J is TRBJ2-6 and V is TRBV18, with D unclear. Per the germline V gene, CDR1 is KGHSH and CDR2 is LQKENI. Trimming cost V 3 bases and J 0 bases, with 21 bases left between them. This CDR3 has 20 residues. The CDR3 here is CASSPKGPGTIHSGANVLTF. The CDR3 coding sequence is TGTGCCAGCTCACCTAAGGGTCCAGGAACTATTCACTCTGGGGCCAACGTCCTGACTTTC.

This chain uses TRBV20-1 with TRBJ2-5; D assignment may be TRBD1 or TRBD2 (6 bases each). The CDR3 is 14 residues long. V shed 3 bases and J shed 2 bases, with 13 bases lying between them. Germline assignment: CDR1 DFQATT and CDR2 SNEGSKA (reference sequence). The CDR3 loop reads CSASRAGTQETQYF. CDR3 bases: TGCAGTGCTAGTCGCGCGGGGACACAAGAGACCCAGTACTTC.

This clonotype was counted ten times or more. V gene TRBV10-3 combines with J gene TRBJ2-3, with a weak D call TRBD2 (6 bases). This CDR3 region has 16 residues. CDR1 and CDR2 (germline): ENHRY, SYGVKD. Trimming stripped 6 bases from V and 1 base from J, with 17 bases between. The DNA of the CDR3 is TGTGCCATCAGAGCCCGTGTGGAGGGTGGCACAGATACGCAGTATTTT. This translates into CAIRARVEGGTDTQYF.

At least ten counts were recorded for this clonotype. The V gene is TRBV6-5, the J gene TRBJ2-1, with D unclear. Per germline, CDR1 MNHEY and CDR2 SVGAGI. The CDR3 is made up of 12 amino acids. V was pared by 3 bases and J by 8 bases, with 8 bases between. This CDR3 reads CASSYLGDEQFF. The DNA of the CDR3 is TGTGCCAGCAGTTATTTAGGAGATGAGCAGTTCTTC.

This clonotype was seen more than once but under ten times. The rearrangement joins TRBV29-1 to TRBJ2-1; 11 bases match TRBD2. The V gene end was trimmed by 6 bases and the J gene end by 0 bases; junction bases not matched to a gene: 7. The CDR3 is 16 amino acids. Germline V lookup: CDR1 SQVTM, CDR2 ANQGSEA. CDR3 DNA: TGCAGCGTAACCGGGACTAGCGGAGACTCCTACAATGAGCAGTTCTTC. Translation: CSVTGTSGDSYNEQFF.

The J gene is TRBJ1-2, the V gene TRBV9; D not certain. The CDR3 totals 13 residues. V was trimmed by 6 bases and J by 0 bases, leaving 9 bases between them. Germline V gene data show CDR1 as SGDLS and CDR2 as YYNGEE. As DNA, the CDR3 is TGTGCCAGCACGCCAGGAGCTAACTATGGCTACACCTTC. Translating gives CASTPGANYGYTF.

The V and J genes are TRBV6-5 and TRBJ2-5; D may be TRBD2 (6 bases). CDR1 MNHEY and CDR2 SVGAGI come from the germline V gene. V lost 0 bases and J lost 2, with 13 bases in between. The CDR3 has 16 amino acids. CDR3 sequence reads: CASSYSSFAGQETQYF. In DNA, the CDR3 is TGTGCCAGCAGTTACTCGTCCTTCGCGGGACAAGAGACCCAGTACTTC.

V and J are TRBV20-1 and TRBJ2-7, with D perhaps given as TRBD1 or TRBD2 (5 bases each). The CDR3 loop spans 16 amino acids. Germline V gene lookup returns CDR1 DFQATT and CDR2 SNEGSKA (reference sequence). Trimming stripped 0 bases from V and 0 bases from J, with 15 bases between. CDR3 sequence: CSARDIRAGSSYEQYV. In DNA form, the CDR3 reads TGCAGTGCTAGAGATATCCGGGCAGGGAGCTCCTACGAGCAGTACGTC.

Only a few counts were recorded for this clonotype. This rearrangement joins TRBV6-5 to TRBJ1-3; weak D call: TRBD1 (5 bases). Germline CDR1 reads MNHEY; CDR2 reads SVGAGI. The CDR3 has 16 amino acids. With 5 bases removed from V and 3 bases from J, the gap between germline ends came to 17 bases. CDR3 amino acids: CASSRDSGISGNTIYF. The CDR3 DNA reads as TGTGCCAGCAGTCGGGACTCGGGAATCAGTGGAAACACCATATATTTT.

V is TRBV11-2 and J is TRBJ2-1, with 9 nucleotides matching TRBD2. CDR1 and CDR2 (germline): SGHAT, FQNNGV. The CDR3 length is 15 residues. The ends lost 5 bases at V and 5 bases at J; junction bases unmatched: 7. The CDR3 sequence is CASSLRASGDNEQFF. The CDR3 DNA reads TGTGCCAGCAGCCTGCGGGCTAGCGGGGACAATGAGCAGTTCTTC.

This clonotype occurred a few times. The chain recombines TRBV30 with TRBJ2-3; 7 positions agree with TRBD1. The length of the CDR3 is 13 residues. Germline lookup yields CDR1 GTSNPN and CDR2 SVGIG (reference sequence). Trimming at V came to 2 bases and at J to 5 bases, leaving 4 bases not matched to a gene. CDR3 loop: CAWSPGQLDTQYF. The CDR3 nucleotides read TGTGCCTGGAGTCCGGGACAGTTAGATACGCAGTATTTT.

This clonotype was observed a few times. V gene TRBV9 combines with J gene TRBJ2-1; weak D call: TRBD1 (5 bases). Trimming took off 4 bases at V and 0 bases at J, with 17 bases between the two ends. The CDR3 length is 17 residues. Germline assignment: CDR1 SGDLS and CDR2 YYNGEE. CDR3 in amino acids: CASSPQQGEGSYNEQFF. CDR3 bases: TGTGCCAGCAGCCCCCAGCAGGGTGAAGGCTCCTACAATGAGCAGTTCTTC.

A few counts support this clonotype. V gene TRBV29-1 combines with J gene TRBJ2-1; TRBD1 aligns across 8 bases. CDR3 length: 14 residues. Per the germline V gene, CDR1 is SQVTM and CDR2 is ANQGSEA. The V segment lost 3 bases and the J segment 4 bases; nucleotides outside the gene matches: 5. The CDR3 coding sequence is TGCAGCGTTGAGGGGCAGGGGGCATACAATGAGCAGTTCTTC. Encoded protein: CSVEGQGAYNEQFF.

This clonotype was observed a handful of times. The V call is TRBV7-9, the J call TRBJ2-1, with 9 bases matching TRBD2. From germline, CDR1 is SEHNR and CDR2 FQNEAQ (reference sequence). This CDR3 contains 16 residues. V lost 5 bases, J lost 8 bases, and 13 bases stayed unmatched. The CDR3 is CASSPHSGGPRDEQFF. CDR3 nucleotides: TGTGCCAGCAGCCCCCATAGCGGGGGCCCCCGGGATGAGCAGTTCTTC.

This clonotype appeared a few times. V usage is TRBV4-1 and J usage is TRBJ2-5; D perhaps matches TRBD2 (5 bases). Germline CDR1 is MGHRA and CDR2 is YSYEKL. The CDR3 runs 14 residues. V dropped 4 bases and J dropped 5 bases, with 14 bases sitting between them. The CDR3 region has the DNA TGCGCCAGCAGCCCTAGCACCCTGGGGGAGACCCAGTACTTC. Its translation: CASSPSTLGETQYF.

This clonotype has just a few counts. The chain carries TRBV2 and TRBJ2-1; maybe TRBD2 (7 bases). The CDR3 is made up of 15 amino acids. Trimming stripped 3 bases from V and 7 bases from J, with 16 bases between. Germline CDR1 reads SNHLY; CDR2 reads FYNNEI. The CDR3 loop is CASSDPPGGENEQFF. As DNA, the CDR3 is TGTGCCAGCAGTGATCCCCCGGGGGGCGAGAATGAGCAGTTCTTC. The whole variable domain, filled in from reference TRBV2 and TRBJ2-1, reads EPEVTQTPSHQVTQMGQEVILRCVPISNHLYFYWYRQILGQKVEFLVSFYNNEISEKSEIFDDQFSVERPDGSNFTLKIRSTKLEDSAMYFCASSDPPGGENEQFFGPGTRLTVL.

In this sample, this clonotype turned up many times. The gene calls are TRBV7-9 and TRBJ2-7, with D possibly matching TRBD1 (6 bases). Germline V gene sequence: CDR1 SEHNR, CDR2 FQNEAQ (reference sequence). The CDR3 sequence is 13 residues long. Trimming stripped 5 bases from V and 0 bases from J, with 8 bases between. The CDR3 sequence: CASSPRGSYEQYF. CDR3 nucleotides: TGTGCCAGCAGCCCCAGGGGCTCCTACGAGCAGTACTTC.

This clonotype appeared a few times. The CDR3 DNA reads TGTGCCAGCAGCCCTAGTGCGAATGGGAATGAGCAGTTCTTC. Its protein product is CASSPSANGNEQFF. The J gene is TRBJ2-1, the V gene TRBV11-1; D gene ambiguous. V gave up 5 bases and J gave up 7 bases, with 15 bases separating them. CDR1 SGHAT and CDR2 FQDESV come from the germline V gene (reference sequence). The CDR3 has 14 residues.

The chain couples TRBV6-5 to TRBJ1-1; 7 nucleotides line up with TRBD1. With V trimmed by 10 bases and J by 0 bases, 2 bases remained unmatched. Germline V gene data show CDR1 as MNHEY and CDR2 as SVGAGI. The CDR3 runs to 12 residues. In DNA form, the CDR3 reads TGTGCCACAGGGGGGTTGAACACTGAAGCTTTCTTT. It is translated as CATGGLNTEAFF.

This clonotype has a handful of counts. The chain couples TRBV12-3 or TRBV12-4 to TRBJ1-4; D may be TRBD1 (5 bases). CDR3 length equals 14 residues. Trimming shortened V by 4 bases and J by 5 bases, and 11 bases separated the two germline ends. The CDR3: CASSSTALNEKLFF. CDR3 nucleotide sequence: TGTGCCAGCAGTTCGACAGCTCTCAATGAAAAACTGTTTTTT.

This clonotype was counted between two and nine times. The V gene is TRBV2, the J gene TRBJ2-7; tentatively, D is TRBD1 (6 bases). The V end was cut by 7 bases, the J end by 7 bases, with 17 bases between. CDR1 and CDR2 (germline): SNHLY, FYNNEI. CDR3 size: 13 residues. The CDR3 DNA follows: TGTGCCAGCACAGAGGTACAGGGATGGGAGCAGTACGTC. Protein: CASTEVQGWEQYV.